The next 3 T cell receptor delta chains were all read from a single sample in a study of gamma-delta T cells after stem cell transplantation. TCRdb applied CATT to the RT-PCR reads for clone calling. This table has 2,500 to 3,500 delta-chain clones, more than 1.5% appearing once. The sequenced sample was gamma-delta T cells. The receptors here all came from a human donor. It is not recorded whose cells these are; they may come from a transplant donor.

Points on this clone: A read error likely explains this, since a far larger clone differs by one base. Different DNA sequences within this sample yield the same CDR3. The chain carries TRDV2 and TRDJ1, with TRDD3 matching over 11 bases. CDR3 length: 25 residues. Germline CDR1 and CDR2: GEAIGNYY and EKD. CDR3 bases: TGCGCCTGTGACACCTTAAATCCTCCCATACTGGGGGATAAGGGACCAGACCGTATGACCGATAAACTCATCTTT. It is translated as CACDTLNPPILGDKGPDRMTDKLIF.

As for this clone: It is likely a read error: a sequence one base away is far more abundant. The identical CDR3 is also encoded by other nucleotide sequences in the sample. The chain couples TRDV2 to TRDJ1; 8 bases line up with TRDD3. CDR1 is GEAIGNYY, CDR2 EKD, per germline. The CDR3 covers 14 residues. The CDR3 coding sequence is TGTGCCTGCGACATAATTGGGGGATCCGATAAACTCATCTTT. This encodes CACDIIGGSDKLIF.

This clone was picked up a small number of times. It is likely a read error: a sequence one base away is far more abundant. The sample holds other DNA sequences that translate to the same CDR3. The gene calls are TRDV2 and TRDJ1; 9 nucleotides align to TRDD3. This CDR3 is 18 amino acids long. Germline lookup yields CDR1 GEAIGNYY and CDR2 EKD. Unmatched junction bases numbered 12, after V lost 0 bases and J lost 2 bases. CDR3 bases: TGTGCCTGTGACACCTTAAACCTAGGGGATACGCAAACCGATAAACTCATCTTT. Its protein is CACDTLNLGDTQTDKLIF.